Presented here are 7 T cell receptor beta chains from one specimen sequenced in a study of blood T cell repertoires in COVID-19 (dated by TCRdb to the early 2020s). Receptors were amplified or captured by the immunoSEQ multiplex PCR assay. TCRdb mirrors the immuneACCESS table, restricted to in-frame sequences. Some clones are absent from its copies; in checked studies, under half trace to an unresolved V gene, and the reason for the others is unknown. This sample lists 99,000 or so clones; more than 75% were detected once. Around 16% of the sample rests with the top ten. Sequencing was done on a sample of peripheral blood. All receptors come from a man aged 50-60 years with acute or convalescent COVID-19.

The chain joins TRBV3-1 (or the pseudogene TRBV3-2) to TRBJ1-4, with D possibly TRBD1 on 5 matching bases. This CDR3 comprises 18 residues. From germline, CDR1 is LGHDT and CDR2 YNNKEL (reference sequence). The V and J ends lost 1 base and 0 bases respectively, with 15 bases between them. The CDR3 bases are TGTGCCAGCAGCCAAGGAGGCCAGGGCCTAGCAACTAATGAAAAACTGTTTTTT. Its translation: CASSQGGQGLATNEKLFF.

This clone has just one count. The chain combines TRBV5-1 with TRBJ2-7; 8 bases line up with TRBD1. Germline CDR1 is SGHRS and CDR2 is YFSETQ. The CDR3 runs to 15 residues. J was trimmed by 7 bases and V by 4 bases; bases with no gene match: 13. The CDR3 reads CASSRRQGSEWEQYF. CDR3 DNA sequence: TGCGCCAGCAGCAGAAGACAGGGGAGTGAGTGGGAGCAGTACTTC.

The chain combines TRBV9 with TRBJ2-7; 9 bases match TRBD2. The germline V gene encodes CDR1 SGDLS and CDR2 YYNGEE. V gave up 0 bases and J gave up 5 bases; unmatched junction bases: 6. This CDR3 contains 15 residues. Here the CDR3 DNA reads TGTGCCAGCAGCGTAGCACTAGCGGGCTTAGACGAGCAGTACTTC. Its protein is CASSVALAGLDEQYF.

The genes are TRBV9 and TRBJ2-7, with a weak D call TRBD1 (6 bases). The germline gives CDR1 SGDLS, CDR2 YYNGEE. V lost 0 bases and J lost 3, with 10 bases in between. The CDR3 contains 14 residues. The CDR3 here is CASSVAGQNYEQYF. For the CDR3, the DNA is TGTGCCAGCAGCGTAGCAGGACAGAACTACGAGCAGTACTTC. The full variable domain, its missing parts supplied by reference TRBV9 and TRBJ2-7, is DSGVTQTPKHLITATGQRVTLRCSPRSGDLSVYWYQQSLDQGLQFLIQYYNGEERAKGNILERFSAQQFPDLHSELNLSSLELGDSALYFCASSVAGQNYEQYFGPGTRLTVT.

V gene TRBV27 combines with J gene TRBJ1-1, with D hard to call. V lost 4 bases and J 3 bases, leaving 15 bases between the germline ends. Per the germline V gene, CDR1 is MNHEY and CDR2 is SMNVEV (reference sequence). This CDR3 is 15 amino acids long. The CDR3: CASSYLRPGYTEAFF. The CDR3 nucleotides are TGTGCCAGCAGTTATCTCCGACCGGGGTACACTGAAGCTTTCTTT.

The chain recombines TRBV29-1 with TRBJ2-5; 9 bases are a match to TRBD1. The CDR3 spans 14 residues. The germline gives CDR1 SQVTM, CDR2 ANQGSEA. V lost 5 bases and J lost 4; bases outside the gene matches: 8. The CDR3, as DNA: TGCAGCGTTACCCGGACAGGGGCGATAGAGACCCAGTACTTC. Translating gives CSVTRTGAIETQYF.

The genes are TRBV3-1 (or the pseudogene TRBV3-2) and TRBJ1-1; 10 bases align to TRBD1. Germline-derived CDR1 and CDR2 are LGHDT and YNNKEL (reference sequence). The V and J ends lost 3 bases and 11 bases, in that order; junction bases with no gene match: 9. The CDR3 runs to 14 residues. The CDR3 coding sequence is TGTGCCAGCAGCCAGAGGGACAGGGGTGGAGGGGCTTTCTTT. It yields the protein CASSQRDRGGGAFF.